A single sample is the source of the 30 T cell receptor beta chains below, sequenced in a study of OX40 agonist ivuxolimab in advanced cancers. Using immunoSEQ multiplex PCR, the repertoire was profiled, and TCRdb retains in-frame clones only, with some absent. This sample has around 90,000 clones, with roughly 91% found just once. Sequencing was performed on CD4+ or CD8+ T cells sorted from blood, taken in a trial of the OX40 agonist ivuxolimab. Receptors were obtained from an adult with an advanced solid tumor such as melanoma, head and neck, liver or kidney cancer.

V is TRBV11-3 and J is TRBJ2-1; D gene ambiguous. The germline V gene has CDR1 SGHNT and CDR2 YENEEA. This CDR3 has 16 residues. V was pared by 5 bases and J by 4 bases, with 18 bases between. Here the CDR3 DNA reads TGTGCCAGCAGCCCCCAGGCAGGCGTCTTATACAATGAGCAGTTCTTC. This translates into CASSPQAGVLYNEQFF.

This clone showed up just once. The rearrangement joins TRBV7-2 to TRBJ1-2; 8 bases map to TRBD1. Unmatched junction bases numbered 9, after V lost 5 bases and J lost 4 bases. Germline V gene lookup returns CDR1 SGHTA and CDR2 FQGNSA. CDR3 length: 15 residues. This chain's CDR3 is CASSARQGLPYGYTF. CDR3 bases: TGTGCCAGCAGCGCACGACAGGGGCTACCCTATGGCTACACCTTC.

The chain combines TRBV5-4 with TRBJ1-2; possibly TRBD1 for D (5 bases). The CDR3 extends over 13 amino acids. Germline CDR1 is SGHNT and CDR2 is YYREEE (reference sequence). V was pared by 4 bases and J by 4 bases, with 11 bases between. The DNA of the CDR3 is TGTGCCAGCAGCCTCGGGACTCTCTATGGCTACACCTTC. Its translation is CASSLGTLYGYTF.

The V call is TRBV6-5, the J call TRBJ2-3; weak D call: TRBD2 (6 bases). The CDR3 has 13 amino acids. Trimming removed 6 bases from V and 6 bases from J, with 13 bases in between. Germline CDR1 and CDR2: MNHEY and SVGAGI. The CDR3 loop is CASRISGGDTQYF. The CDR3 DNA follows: TGTGCCAGCAGAATTAGCGGTGGGGATACGCAGTATTTT.

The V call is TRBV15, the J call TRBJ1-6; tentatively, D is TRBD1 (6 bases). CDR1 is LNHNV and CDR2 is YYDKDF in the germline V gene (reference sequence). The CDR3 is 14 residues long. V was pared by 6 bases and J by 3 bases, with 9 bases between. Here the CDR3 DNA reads TGTGCCACCAGGATACAGGGCTATAATTCACCCCTCCACTTT. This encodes CATRIQGYNSPLHF.

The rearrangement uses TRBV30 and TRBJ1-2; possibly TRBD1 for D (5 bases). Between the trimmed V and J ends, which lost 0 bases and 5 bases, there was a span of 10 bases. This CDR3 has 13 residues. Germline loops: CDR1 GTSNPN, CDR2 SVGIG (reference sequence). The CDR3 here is CAWSVGQGYGYTF. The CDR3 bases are TGTGCCTGGAGTGTTGGGCAGGGATATGGCTACACCTTC.

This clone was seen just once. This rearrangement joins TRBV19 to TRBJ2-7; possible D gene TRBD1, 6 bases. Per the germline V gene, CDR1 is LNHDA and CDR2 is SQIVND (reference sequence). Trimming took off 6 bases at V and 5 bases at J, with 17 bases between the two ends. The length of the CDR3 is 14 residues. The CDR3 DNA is TGTGCCAGTAGGGGGACCGGGACAACCCACGAGCAGTACTTC. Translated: CASRGTGTTHEQYF.

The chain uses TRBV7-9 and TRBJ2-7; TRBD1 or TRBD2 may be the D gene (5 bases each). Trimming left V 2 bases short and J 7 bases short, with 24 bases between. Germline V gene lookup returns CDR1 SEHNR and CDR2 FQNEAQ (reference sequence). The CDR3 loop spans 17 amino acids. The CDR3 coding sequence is TGTGCCAGCAGCTTAAAGTCTGGGGGAGCCCTCCCTCGTGAGCAGTACTTC. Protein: CASSLKSGGALPREQYF. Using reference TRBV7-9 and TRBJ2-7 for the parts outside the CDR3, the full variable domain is DTGVSQNPRHKITKRGQNVTFRCDPISEHNRLYWYRQTLGQGPEFLTYFQNEAQLEKSRLLSDRFSAERPKGSFSTLEIQRTEQGDSAMYLCASSLKSGGALPREQYFGPGTRLTVT.

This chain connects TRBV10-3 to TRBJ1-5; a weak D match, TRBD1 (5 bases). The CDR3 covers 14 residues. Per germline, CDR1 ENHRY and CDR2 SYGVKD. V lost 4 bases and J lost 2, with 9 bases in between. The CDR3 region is CAISGQGGNQPQHF. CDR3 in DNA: TGTGCCATCAGTGGGCAGGGAGGCAATCAGCCCCAGCATTTT.

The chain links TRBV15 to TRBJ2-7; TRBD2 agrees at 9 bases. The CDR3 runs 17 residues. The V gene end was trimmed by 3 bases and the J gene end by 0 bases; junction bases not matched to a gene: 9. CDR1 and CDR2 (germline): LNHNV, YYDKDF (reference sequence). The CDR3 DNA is TGTGCCACCAGCAGGTCCATAGCGGGGGCGAGCTCCTACGAGCAGTACTTC. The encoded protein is CATSRSIAGASSYEQYF. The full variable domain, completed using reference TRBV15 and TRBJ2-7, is DAMVIQNPRYQVTQFGKPVTLSCSQTLNHNVMYWYQQKSSQAPKLLFHYYDKDFNNEADTPDNFQSRRPNTSFCFLDIRSPGLGDTAMYLCATSRSIAGASSYEQYFGPGTRLTVT.

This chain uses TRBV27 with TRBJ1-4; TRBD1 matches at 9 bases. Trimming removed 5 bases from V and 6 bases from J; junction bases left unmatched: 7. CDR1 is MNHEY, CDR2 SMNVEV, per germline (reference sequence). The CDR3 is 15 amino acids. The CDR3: CASSVTGGVYEKLFF. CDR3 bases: TGTGCCAGCAGTGTCACAGGGGGCGTATATGAAAAACTGTTTTTT.

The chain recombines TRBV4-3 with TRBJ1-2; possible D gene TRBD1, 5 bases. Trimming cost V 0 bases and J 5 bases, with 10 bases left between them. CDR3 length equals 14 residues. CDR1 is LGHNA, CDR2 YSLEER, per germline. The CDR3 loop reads CASSQEAGWYGYTF. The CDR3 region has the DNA TGCGCCAGCAGCCAAGAGGCAGGGTGGTATGGCTACACCTTC.

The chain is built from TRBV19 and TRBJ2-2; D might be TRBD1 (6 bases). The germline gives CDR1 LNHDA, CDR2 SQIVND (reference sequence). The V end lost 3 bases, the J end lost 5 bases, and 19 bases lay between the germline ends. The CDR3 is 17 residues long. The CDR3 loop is CASSIEEAVRGTGELFF. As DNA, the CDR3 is TGTGCCAGTAGTATTGAGGAGGCGGTCAGGGGAACCGGGGAGCTGTTTTTT.

The chain's CDR3 is CASSLVGGDTDTQYF. Written as DNA, the CDR3 is TGTGCCAGCAGCTTGGTTGGTGGGGACACAGATACGCAGTATTTT. The chain is built from TRBV5-4 and TRBJ2-3; D ambiguous. This CDR3 comprises 15 residues. Trimming took 0 bases from V and 2 from J, leaving 10 bases between them. Germline V gene lookup returns CDR1 SGHNT and CDR2 YYREEE (reference sequence).

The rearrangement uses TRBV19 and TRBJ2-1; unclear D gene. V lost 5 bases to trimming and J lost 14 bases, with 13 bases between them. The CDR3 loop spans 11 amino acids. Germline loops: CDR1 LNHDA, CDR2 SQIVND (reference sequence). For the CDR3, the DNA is TGTGCCAGTAGTCCCGGGTTCTGGAAGTTCTTC. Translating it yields CASSPGFWKFF.

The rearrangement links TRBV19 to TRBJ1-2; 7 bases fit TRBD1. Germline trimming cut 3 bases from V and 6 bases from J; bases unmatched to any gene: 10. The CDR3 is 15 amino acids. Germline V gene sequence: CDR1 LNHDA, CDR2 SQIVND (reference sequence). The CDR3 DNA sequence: TGTGCCAGTAGTATCCTCGGACAGGCGGGAAATGGCTACACCTTC. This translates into CASSILGQAGNGYTF.

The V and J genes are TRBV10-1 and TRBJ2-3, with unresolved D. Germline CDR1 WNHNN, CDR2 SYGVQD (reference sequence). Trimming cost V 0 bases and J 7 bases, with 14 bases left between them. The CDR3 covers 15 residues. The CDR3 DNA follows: TGCGCCAGCAGTGAGTCGGGAACAGATTTTTATACGCAGTATTTT. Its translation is CASSESGTDFYTQYF.

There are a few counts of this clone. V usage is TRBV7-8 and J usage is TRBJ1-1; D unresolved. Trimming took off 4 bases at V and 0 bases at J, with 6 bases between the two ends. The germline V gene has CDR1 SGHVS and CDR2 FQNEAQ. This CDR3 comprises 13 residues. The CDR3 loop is CASSSTMNTEAFF. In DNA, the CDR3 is TGTGCCAGCAGCTCAACTATGAACACTGAAGCTTTCTTT.

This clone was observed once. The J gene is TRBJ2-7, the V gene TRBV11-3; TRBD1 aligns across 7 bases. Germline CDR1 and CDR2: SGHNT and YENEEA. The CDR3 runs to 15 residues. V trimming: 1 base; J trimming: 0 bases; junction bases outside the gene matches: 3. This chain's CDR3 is CASSLGGGRSYEQYF. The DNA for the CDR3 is TGTGCCAGCAGCTTAGGAGGGGGCCGCTCCTACGAGCAGTACTTC.

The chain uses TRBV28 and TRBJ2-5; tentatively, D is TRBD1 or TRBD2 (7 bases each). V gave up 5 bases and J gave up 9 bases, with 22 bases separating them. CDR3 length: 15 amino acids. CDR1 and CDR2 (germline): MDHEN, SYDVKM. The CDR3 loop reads CASSPTGTVGRAQYF. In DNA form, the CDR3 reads TGTGCCAGCAGTCCCACCGGGACAGTTGGGAGGGCCCAGTACTTC. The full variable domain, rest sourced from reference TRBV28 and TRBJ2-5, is DVKVTQSSRYLVKRTGEKVFLECVQDMDHENMFWYRQDPGLGLRLIYFSYDVKMKEKGDIPEGYSVSREKKERFSLILESASTNQTSMYLCASSPTGTVGRAQYFGPGTRLLVL.

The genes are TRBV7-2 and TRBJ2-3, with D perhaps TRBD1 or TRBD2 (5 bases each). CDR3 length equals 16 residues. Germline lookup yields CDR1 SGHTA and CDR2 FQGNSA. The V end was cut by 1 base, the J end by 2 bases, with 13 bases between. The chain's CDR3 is CASSLGGGLSTDTQYF. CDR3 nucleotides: TGTGCCAGCAGCTTAGGGGGCGGGCTTTCCACAGATACGCAGTATTTT. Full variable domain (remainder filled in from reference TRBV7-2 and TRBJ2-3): GAGVSQSPSNKVTEKGKDVELRCDPISGHTALYWYRQSLGQGLEFLIYFQGNSAPDKSGLPSDRFSAERTGGSVSTLTIQRTQQEDSAVYLCASSLGGGLSTDTQYFGPGTRLTVL.

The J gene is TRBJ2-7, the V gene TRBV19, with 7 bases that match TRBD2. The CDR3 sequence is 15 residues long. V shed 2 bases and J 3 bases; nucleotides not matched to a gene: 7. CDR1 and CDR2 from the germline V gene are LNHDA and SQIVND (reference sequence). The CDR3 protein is CASSIKGGSDYEQYF. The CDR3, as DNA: TGTGCCAGTAGTATAAAGGGCGGGAGTGACTACGAGCAGTACTTC.

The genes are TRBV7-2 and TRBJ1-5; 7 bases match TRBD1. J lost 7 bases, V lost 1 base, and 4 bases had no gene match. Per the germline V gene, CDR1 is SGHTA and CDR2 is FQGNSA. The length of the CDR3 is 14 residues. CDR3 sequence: CASSLEGQKQPQHF. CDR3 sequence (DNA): TGTGCCAGCAGCTTAGAGGGACAGAAGCAGCCCCAGCATTTT.

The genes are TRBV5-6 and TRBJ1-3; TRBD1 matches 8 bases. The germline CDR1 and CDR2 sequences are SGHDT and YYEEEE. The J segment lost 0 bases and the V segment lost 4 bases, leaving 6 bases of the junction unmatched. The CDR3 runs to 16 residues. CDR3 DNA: TGTGCCAGCAGCCCGGGACAGGTTATCTCTGGAAACACCATATATTTT. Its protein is CASSPGQVISGNTIYF.

In nucleotides, the CDR3 is TGTGCCAGCAGCGTAGGTCCCGCGGGGGCTGCTTTCTTT. This sequence encodes CASSVGPAGAAFF. The rearrangement links TRBV9 to TRBJ1-1, with D perhaps TRBD1 (6 bases). The germline V gene has CDR1 SGDLS and CDR2 YYNGEE. The V and J ends lost 0 bases and 11 bases respectively, with 14 bases between them. This CDR3 contains 13 residues. Full variable domain (remainder filled in from reference TRBV9 and TRBJ1-1): DSGVTQTPKHLITATGQRVTLRCSPRSGDLSVYWYQQSLDQGLQFLIQYYNGEERAKGNILERFSAQQFPDLHSELNLSSLELGDSALYFCASSVGPAGAAFFGQGTRLTVV.

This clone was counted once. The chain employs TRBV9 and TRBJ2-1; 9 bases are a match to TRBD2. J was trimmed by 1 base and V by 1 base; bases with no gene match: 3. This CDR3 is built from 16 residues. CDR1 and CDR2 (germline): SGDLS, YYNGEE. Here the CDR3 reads CASSVLSGSSYNEQFF. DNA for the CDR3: TGTGCCAGCAGCGTACTTAGCGGGAGTTCCTACAATGAGCAGTTCTTC.

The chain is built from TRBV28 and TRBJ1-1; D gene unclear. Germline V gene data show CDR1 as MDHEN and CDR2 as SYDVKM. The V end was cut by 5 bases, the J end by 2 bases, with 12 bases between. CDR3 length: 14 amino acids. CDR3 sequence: CASSPTVFNTEAFF. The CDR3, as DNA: TGTGCCAGCAGTCCTACAGTATTTAACACTGAAGCTTTCTTT.

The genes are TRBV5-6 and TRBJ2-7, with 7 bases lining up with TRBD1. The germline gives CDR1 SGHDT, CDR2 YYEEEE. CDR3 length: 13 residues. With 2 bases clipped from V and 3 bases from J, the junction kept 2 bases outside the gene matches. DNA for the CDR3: TGTGCCAGCAGCTTCGGGACAGACTACGAGCAGTACTTC. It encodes CASSFGTDYEQYF.

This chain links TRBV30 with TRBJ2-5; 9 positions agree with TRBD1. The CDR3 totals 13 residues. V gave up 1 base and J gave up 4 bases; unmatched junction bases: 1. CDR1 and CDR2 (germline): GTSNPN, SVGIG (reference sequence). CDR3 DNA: TGTGCCTGGAGTGCGACAGGGGGAGAGACCCAGTACTTC. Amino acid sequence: CAWSATGGETQYF.

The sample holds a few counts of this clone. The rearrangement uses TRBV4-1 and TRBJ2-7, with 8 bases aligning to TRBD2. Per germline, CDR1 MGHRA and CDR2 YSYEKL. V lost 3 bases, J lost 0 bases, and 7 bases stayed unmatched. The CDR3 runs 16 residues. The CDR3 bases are TGCGCCAGCAGCCATGCGGCCGGGACTAGCTCCTACGAGCAGTACTTC. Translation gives CASSHAAGTSSYEQYF.